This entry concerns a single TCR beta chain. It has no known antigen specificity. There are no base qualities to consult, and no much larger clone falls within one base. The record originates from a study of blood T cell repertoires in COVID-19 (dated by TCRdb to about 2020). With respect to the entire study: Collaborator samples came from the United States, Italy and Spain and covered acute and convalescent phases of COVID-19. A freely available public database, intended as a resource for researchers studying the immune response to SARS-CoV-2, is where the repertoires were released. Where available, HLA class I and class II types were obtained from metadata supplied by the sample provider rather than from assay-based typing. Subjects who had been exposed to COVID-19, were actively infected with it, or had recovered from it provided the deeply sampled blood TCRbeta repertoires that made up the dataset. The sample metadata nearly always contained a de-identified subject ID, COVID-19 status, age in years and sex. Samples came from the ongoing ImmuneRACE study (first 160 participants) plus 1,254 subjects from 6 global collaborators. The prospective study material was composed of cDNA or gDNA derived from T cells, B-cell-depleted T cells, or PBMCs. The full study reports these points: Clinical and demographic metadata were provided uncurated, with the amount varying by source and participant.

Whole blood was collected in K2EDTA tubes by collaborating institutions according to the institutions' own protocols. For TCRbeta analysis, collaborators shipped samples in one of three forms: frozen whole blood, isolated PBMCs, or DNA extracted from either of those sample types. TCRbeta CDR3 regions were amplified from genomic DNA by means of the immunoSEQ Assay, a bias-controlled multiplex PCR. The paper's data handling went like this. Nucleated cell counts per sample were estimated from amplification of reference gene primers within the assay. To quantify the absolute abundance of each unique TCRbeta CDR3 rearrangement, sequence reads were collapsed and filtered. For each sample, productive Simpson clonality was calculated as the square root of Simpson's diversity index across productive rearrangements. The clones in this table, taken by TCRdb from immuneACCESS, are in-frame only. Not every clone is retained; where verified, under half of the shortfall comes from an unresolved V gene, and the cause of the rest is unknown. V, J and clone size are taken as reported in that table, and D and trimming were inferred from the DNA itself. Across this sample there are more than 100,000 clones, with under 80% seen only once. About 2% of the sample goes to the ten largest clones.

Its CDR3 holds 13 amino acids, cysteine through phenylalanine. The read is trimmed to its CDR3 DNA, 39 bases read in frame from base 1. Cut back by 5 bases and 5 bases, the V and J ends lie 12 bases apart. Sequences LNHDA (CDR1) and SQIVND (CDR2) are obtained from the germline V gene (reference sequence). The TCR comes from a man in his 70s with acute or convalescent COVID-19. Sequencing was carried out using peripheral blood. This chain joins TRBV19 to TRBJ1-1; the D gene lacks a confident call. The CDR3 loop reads CASSPRFGTEAFF. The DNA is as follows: TGTGCCAGTAGTCCCCGATTCGGGACTGAAGCTTTCTTT.